This TCR beta chain was observed in a study of blood T cell repertoires in COVID-19. Across the study: The analysed material was cDNA or gDNA that came from T cells, B-cell-depleted T cells, or PBMCs.

Using immunoSEQ multiplex PCR, the repertoire was profiled, and TCRdb retains in-frame clones only, with some absent. The sample holds about 280,000 clones, 85% seen once. Trimming took 1 base from V and 3 from J; bases not matched to a gene: 5. Per the germline V gene, CDR1 is SGHTS and CDR2 is YDEGEE. This CDR3 has 15 amino acids. This TCR derives from a man aged 50 to 59 with active or convalescent COVID-19. The sequencing sample was made of peripheral blood. The chain has TRBV5-8 and TRBJ2-7; TRBD2 aligns across 9 bases. The CDR3, as DNA: TGTGCCAGCAGCTTGTTGACTAGCGGTAACTACGAGCAGTACTTC. It specifies CASSLLTSGNYEQYF.